This T cell receptor (beta chain) was observed in a study of T cell repertoires in cytomegalovirus infection. About the study: CMV epitopes used comprised recently identified HLA-C-restricted ones and well-studied HLA-B-restricted ones. Carrying CMV and the relevant HLA type showed in public TCR beta signatures.

TCRdb reanalysed the reads using MiXCR and keeps one entry per CDR3 protein. The profile shows 450,000 to 600,000 distinct CDR3 sequences, around 35% of them singletons. In the case of this clonotype: Its antigen is not identified.

Study-level results: Dominating the ex vivo response were HLA-C-restricted CMV-specific TCR beta clonotypes. Of the TCR beta families, the public ones yielded a cumulative frequency that identified carriers of CMV plus the relevant HLA.

The germline CDR1 and CDR2 sequences are SGHAT and FQNNGV. The length of the CDR3 is 14 residues. Germline trimming cut 6 bases from V and 4 bases from J; bases unmatched to any gene: 6. The source is a human donor in good health (CMV status not recorded). Some clones in this sample may be carry-over from other donors' samples. V gene TRBV11-2 combines with J gene TRBJ2-5; 9 bases map to TRBD2. Material: cultured PBMCs, obtained from culture after CMV antigen stimulation. DNA of the CDR3: TGTGCCAGCAGGGAAGCGGGAGGAGTAGAGACCCAGTACTTC. Translating gives CASREAGGVETQYF.